Following are 32 T cell receptor beta chains from one sample sequenced in a study of Ad26.COV2.S vaccination and SARS-CoV-2 variants. Assay: immunoSEQ multiplex PCR; the TCRdb copy retains only in-frame clones and omits some. The sample yields about 410,000 clones, 75% to 90% seen once. Treatment defined: roughly 20 received Ad26.COV2.S at low or high dose, single or two shots; roughly five received placebo; per-sample allocation not given. Each sample was drawn 63 days after the first injection (of vaccine or placebo). Sequences were derived from peripheral blood, sampled in a trial of Ad26.COV2.S vaccine versus placebo. The receptors here all came from a person aged 18-60 years who received the Ad26.COV2.S COVID-19 vaccine or a placebo.

On this clone: At the DNA level, this CDR3 is encoded by other sequences in the same sample as well. The genes are TRBV11-2 and TRBJ2-7; the D is unclear. Germline loops: CDR1 SGHAT, CDR2 FQNNGV. The CDR3 spans 12 residues. V was shortened by 5 bases and J by 4 bases, with 9 bases between the two germline ends. CDR3 protein: CASSPTPYEQYF. The CDR3 nucleotides read TGTGCCAGCAGCCCAACCCCTTACGAGCAGTACTTC.

This clone is a singleton in its sample. This specimen includes other DNA sequences encoding the same CDR3. The chain joins TRBV30 to TRBJ2-3; no firm D call. The CDR3 has 11 amino acids. The V gene lost 5 bases and the J gene lost 0 bases, with 3 bases spanning the gap. CDR1 GTSNPN and CDR2 SVGIG come from the germline V gene (reference sequence). The CDR3 sequence: CAWGSTDTQYF. As DNA, the CDR3 is TGTGCCTGGGGGAGCACAGATACGCAGTATTTT.

V usage is TRBV6-2 or TRBV6-3 and J usage is TRBJ1-1, with D uncertain. CDR1 is MNHEY and CDR2 is SVGEGT in the germline V gene. The length of the CDR3 is 14 residues. Between the trimmed V and J ends, which lost 2 bases and 4 bases, there was a span of 11 bases. In nucleotides, the CDR3 is TGTGCCAGCAGTTACGGCAGCCGACCCACTGAAGCTTTCTTT. It specifies CASSYGSRPTEAFF.

This clone was seen many times. The chain uses TRBV3-1 (or the pseudogene TRBV3-2) and TRBJ1-1; 7 nucleotides match TRBD1. CDR3 length equals 15 residues. V lost 5 bases, J lost 3 bases, and 9 bases stayed unmatched. The germline gives CDR1 LGHDT, CDR2 YNNKEL (reference sequence). The CDR3 region has the DNA TGTGCCAGCAGCTCACCGACAGGGATGGACACTGAAGCTTTCTTT. Amino acids: CASSSPTGMDTEAFF.

This rearrangement joins TRBV10-1 to TRBJ2-1; D unresolved. Per germline, CDR1 WNHNN and CDR2 SYGVQD (reference sequence). CDR3 length: 14 amino acids. V lost 7 bases and J lost 3, with 13 bases in between. The DNA for the CDR3 is TGCGCCAGCATGCGTGGCCGTTGCTACAATGAGCAGTTCTTC. Its translation: CASMRGRCYNEQFF.

The chain links TRBV2 to TRBJ2-7; D is perhaps TRBD1 or TRBD2 (6 bases each). The V end lost 7 bases, the J end lost 7 bases, and 11 bases lay between the germline ends. The germline CDR1 and CDR2 sequences are SNHLY and FYNNEI. The CDR3 has 11 amino acids. CDR3 DNA: TGTGCCAGCACCGAGGGGGGAGAGCAGTACTTC. It is translated as CASTEGGEQYF. The entire variable domain, with the rest obtained from reference TRBV2 and TRBJ2-7, is as follows: EPEVTQTPSHQVTQMGQEVILRCVPISNHLYFYWYRQILGQKVEFLVSFYNNEISEKSEIFDDQFSVERPDGSNFTLKIRSTKLEDSAMYFCASTEGGEQYFGPGTRLTVT.

The rearrangement uses TRBV6-5 and TRBJ2-1; D is perhaps TRBD2 (5 bases). Germline CDR1 is MNHEY and CDR2 is SVGAGI. V was shortened by 6 bases and J by 1 base, with 13 bases between the two germline ends. The CDR3 runs to 15 residues. In DNA form, the CDR3 reads TGTGCCAGCAGCCCCGACGGGGTTTCCTACAATGAGCAGTTCTTC. Protein sequence: CASSPDGVSYNEQFF.

The V call is TRBV6-6, the J call TRBJ2-1; no clear D. CDR3 length: 12 amino acids. Germline V gene sequence: CDR1 MNHNY, CDR2 SVGAGI (reference sequence). V was pared by 7 bases and J by 7 bases, with 11 bases between. CDR3 DNA sequence: TGTGCCAGCACTAATTCTATGAATGAGCAGTTCTTC. Translation: CASTNSMNEQFF.

CDR3 residues: CASSMGLRTDTQYF. The CDR3 DNA is TGTGCCAGTAGTATGGGGCTCCGAACAGATACGCAGTATTTT. The J gene is TRBJ2-3, the V gene TRBV19, with a possible D match to TRBD1 (5 bases). V was trimmed by 3 bases and J by 3 bases, leaving 10 bases between them. Germline loops: CDR1 LNHDA, CDR2 SQIVND (reference sequence). This CDR3 is built from 14 residues.

The chain combines TRBV4-1 with TRBJ1-5; the D gene is possibly TRBD1 (5 bases). The CDR3 runs 15 residues. CDR1 is MGHRA, CDR2 YSYEKL, per germline. Trimming removed 0 bases at V and 7 bases at J, with 13 bases between. The chain's CDR3 is CASSQDPGGTQPQHF. DNA of the CDR3: TGCGCCAGCAGCCAAGATCCTGGGGGGACCCAGCCCCAGCATTTT.

DNA of the CDR3: TGTGCCAGCAGTTATTTCAGCGGCAATGAGCAGTTCTTC. Translated: CASSYFSGNEQFF. V usage is TRBV6-6 and J usage is TRBJ2-1; D perhaps matches TRBD2 (5 bases). Germline CDR1 and CDR2: MNHNY and SVGAGI (reference sequence). The CDR3 is 13 residues long. The V gene lost 3 bases and the J gene lost 6 bases, with 9 bases spanning the gap.

This sequence joins TRBV27 and TRBJ2-7, with D hard to call. The CDR3 is 12 residues long. Germline lookup yields CDR1 MNHEY and CDR2 SMNVEV (reference sequence). Trimming took 6 bases from V and 2 from J, leaving 8 bases between them. The CDR3 DNA reads as TGTGCCAGCAGCATTAATACCTACGAGCAGTACTTC. This encodes CASSINTYEQYF.

The chain employs TRBV7-2 and TRBJ1-3; no clear D. Per germline, CDR1 SGHTA and CDR2 FQGNSA. This CDR3 contains 17 residues. The ends were cut back, 0 bases at V and 0 bases at J, with 12 bases in the middle. The DNA for the CDR3 is TGTGCCAGCAGCTTAGCTCGGTGGGGATTCTCTGGAAACACCATATATTTT. It is translated as CASSLARWGFSGNTIYF. The full variable domain, rest sourced from reference TRBV7-2 and TRBJ1-3, is GAGVSQSPSNKVTEKGKDVELRCDPISGHTALYWYRQSLGQGLEFLIYFQGNSAPDKSGLPSDRFSAERTGGSVSTLTIQRTQQEDSAVYLCASSLARWGFSGNTIYFGEGSWLTVV.

This chain links TRBV11-2 with TRBJ2-7, with 11 bases that match TRBD2. The V gene's germline CDR1 is SGHAT and CDR2 FQNNGV. The length of the CDR3 is 17 residues. Germline trimming cut 5 bases from V and 3 bases from J; bases unmatched to any gene: 12. Here the CDR3 reads CASSISPSSGRLYEQYF. The CDR3 DNA follows: TGTGCCAGCAGCATTAGCCCCTCTAGCGGGAGGCTCTACGAGCAGTACTTC. Full variable domain (outside the CDR3, taken from reference TRBV11-2 and TRBJ2-7): EAGVAQSPRYKIIEKRQSVAFWCNPISGHATLYWYQQILGQGPKLLIQFQNNGVVDDSQLPKDRFSAERLKGVDSTLKIQPAKLEDSAVYLCASSISPSSGRLYEQYFGPGTRLTVT.

The chain combines TRBV7-7 with TRBJ2-4, with TRBD1 matching 7 bases. This CDR3 comprises 20 residues. The germline gives CDR1 SSHAT, CDR2 FNYEAQ (reference sequence). J gave up 2 bases and V 2 bases, and 18 bases lay outside the gene matches. The CDR3 region is CASSLIGRGGKGLSKNIQYF. The DNA of the CDR3 is TGTGCCAGCAGCTTAATAGGGCGAGGGGGCAAGGGGTTGTCCAAAAACATTCAGTACTTC.

CDR3 region: CASSVGAGGGETQYF. The DNA for the CDR3 is TGTGCCAGCAGCGTAGGAGCGGGAGGCGGAGAGACCCAGTACTTC. J is TRBJ2-5 and V is TRBV11-3; 9 nucleotides agree with TRBD2. Germline V CDR1 and CDR2: SGHNT, YENEEA. CDR3 length: 15 residues. With V trimmed by 5 bases and J by 4 bases, 8 bases remained unmatched.

V usage is TRBV3-1 (or the pseudogene TRBV3-2) and J usage is TRBJ2-5; D call uncertain. Between the trimmed V and J ends, which lost 1 base and 2 bases, there was a span of 11 bases. Germline V CDR1 and CDR2: LGHDT, YNNKEL (reference sequence). There are 15 residues in the CDR3. The CDR3 DNA sequence: TGTGCCAGCAGCCAAGGTGCGTCAGAACAAGAGACCCAGTACTTC. Protein product: CASSQGASEQETQYF.

The V call is TRBV5-8, the J call TRBJ2-5; 9 bases fit TRBD2. Losses at the gene ends were 4 bases for V and 5 bases for J; bases not matched to a gene: 9. The CDR3 sequence is 15 residues long. The V gene's germline CDR1 is SGHTS and CDR2 YDEGEE. The DNA for the CDR3 is TGTGCCAGCAGCACGGCCGGGACTAGCCACGAGACCCAGTACTTC. It encodes CASSTAGTSHETQYF.

The J gene is TRBJ1-2, the V gene TRBV2; TRBD1 might be the D (5 bases). V dropped 2 bases and J dropped 6 bases, with 13 bases sitting between them. CDR1 and CDR2 from the germline V gene are SNHLY and FYNNEI. The CDR3 is made up of 14 amino acids. Here the CDR3 reads CASSEPTGTDGYTF. For the CDR3, the DNA is TGTGCCAGCAGTGAACCCACAGGAACGGATGGCTACACCTTC. Complete variable domain (other parts from reference TRBV2 and TRBJ1-2): EPEVTQTPSHQVTQMGQEVILRCVPISNHLYFYWYRQILGQKVEFLVSFYNNEISEKSEIFDDQFSVERPDGSNFTLKIRSTKLEDSAMYFCASSEPTGTDGYTFGSGTRLTVV.

The V and J genes are TRBV4-1 and TRBJ2-3, with a tentative D call TRBD2 (6 bases). The germline V and J ends were trimmed by 4 bases and 1 base, with 12 bases remaining between them. This CDR3 contains 15 residues. From germline, CDR1 is MGHRA and CDR2 YSYEKL. CDR3 in DNA: TGCGCCAGCAGCCCCGCGGGGAGTCGCACAGATACGCAGTATTTT. Its translation is CASSPAGSRTDTQYF.

The V and J genes are TRBV11-2 and TRBJ1-5, with 7 bases that match TRBD1. Germline trimming cut 3 bases from V and 2 bases from J; bases unmatched to any gene: 7. Per the germline V gene, CDR1 is SGHAT and CDR2 is FQNNGV. This CDR3 has 16 amino acids. CDR3 nucleotides: TGTGCCAGCAGCTTGGGAGGGGGCTCGGGCAATCAGCCCCAGCATTTT. It yields the protein CASSLGGGSGNQPQHF. Drawing the rest from reference TRBV11-2 and TRBJ1-5, the complete variable domain is EAGVAQSPRYKIIEKRQSVAFWCNPISGHATLYWYQQILGQGPKLLIQFQNNGVVDDSQLPKDRFSAERLKGVDSTLKIQPAKLEDSAVYLCASSLGGGSGNQPQHFGDGTRLSIL.

The genes are TRBV11-1 and TRBJ2-5; 7 bases align to TRBD1. With 6 bases clipped from V and 0 bases from J, the junction kept 10 bases outside the gene matches. Per the germline V gene, CDR1 is SGHAT and CDR2 is FQDESV (reference sequence). This CDR3 has 16 residues. CDR3 DNA sequence: TGTGCCAGCAGGAATACAGGGGCGAGCAACCAAGAGACCCAGTACTTC. Translation gives CASRNTGASNQETQYF.

The rearrangement uses TRBV18 and TRBJ2-7; 7 positions match TRBD2. The CDR3 length is 14 residues. Germline CDR1 is KGHSH and CDR2 is LQKENI. Unmatched junction bases numbered 4, after V lost 2 bases and J lost 3 bases. The CDR3, as DNA: TGTGCCAGCTCACCAGAGGGAGGGTTCTACGAGCAGTACTTC. Its translation is CASSPEGGFYEQYF. Drawing the rest from reference TRBV18 and TRBJ2-7, the complete variable domain is NAGVMQNPRHLVRRRGQEARLRCSPMKGHSHVYWYRQLPEEGLKFMVYLQKENIIDESGMPKERFSAEFPKEGPSILRIQQVVRGDSAAYFCASSPEGGFYEQYFGPGTRLTVT.

The chain recombines TRBV5-4 with TRBJ1-5; TRBD1 might be the D (6 bases). V lost 3 bases and J lost 0, with 13 bases in between. The V gene's germline CDR1 is SGHNT and CDR2 YYREEE (reference sequence). This CDR3 is built from 16 residues. CDR3 region: CASSWGGAYSNQPQHF. The CDR3 DNA follows: TGTGCCAGCAGCTGGGGGGGGGCCTATAGCAATCAGCCCCAGCATTTT.

The V and J genes are TRBV5-6 and TRBJ1-6; D is undetermined. The CDR3 has 15 amino acids. Trimming removed 4 bases from V and 1 base from J, with 9 bases in between. CDR1 and CDR2 (germline): SGHDT, YYEEEE. The CDR3 spells CASSPGGSYNSPLHF. In nucleotides, the CDR3 is TGTGCCAGCAGCCCAGGAGGATCCTATAATTCACCCCTCCACTTT.

The rearrangement uses TRBV5-1 and TRBJ2-2; 10 bases are shared with TRBD2. The CDR3 has 21 amino acids. The V gene end was trimmed by 1 base and the J gene end by 3 bases; junction bases not matched to a gene: 18. Germline lookup yields CDR1 SGHRS and CDR2 YFSETQ. CDR3 sequence: CASSLKGGTSDARRYTGELFF. CDR3 coding DNA: TGCGCCAGCAGCTTGAAAGGTGGGACTAGCGACGCGAGAAGATACACCGGGGAGCTGTTTTTT.

The genes are TRBV5-1 and TRBJ2-2, with TRBD1 identical over 8 bases. The V and J ends lost 7 bases and 5 bases, in that order; junction bases with no gene match: 10. The CDR3 totals 15 residues. Germline V gene sequence: CDR1 SGHRS, CDR2 YFSETQ. CDR3 sequence: CASRLGQGGTGELFF. The CDR3 region has the DNA TGCGCCAGCCGCCTAGGACAGGGTGGGACCGGGGAGCTGTTTTTT.

The rearrangement joins TRBV30 to TRBJ2-5; possibly TRBD2 for D (5 bases). This CDR3 comprises 12 residues. The ends were cut back, 3 bases at V and 4 bases at J, with 9 bases in the middle. CDR1 and CDR2 from the germline V gene are GTSNPN and SVGIG (reference sequence). This chain's CDR3 is CAWRGAGETQYF. The CDR3 nucleotides are TGTGCCTGGAGGGGAGCAGGAGAGACCCAGTACTTC.

This sequence joins TRBV4-2 and TRBJ1-2; D possibly corresponds to TRBD1 (5 bases). The CDR3 runs to 13 residues. Trimming pared 3 bases from V and 8 bases from J, leaving 13 bases between. CDR1 is LGHNA, CDR2 YNFKEQ, per germline. CDR3 DNA: TGTGCCAGCAGCCAGGGCAGGGTACAGGGCTACACCTTC. It codes for CASSQGRVQGYTF.

The sample holds a few counts of this clone. V is TRBV28 and J is TRBJ2-2, with 12 positions matching TRBD2. CDR3 size: 18 residues. Looked up from germline, CDR1 is MDHEN and CDR2 is SYDVKM. The junction had 5 bases not matched to a gene; V was cut back by 3 bases and J by 0 bases. CDR3 loop: CASSFSGTSGSNTGELFF. CDR3 nucleotides: TGTGCCAGCAGTTTTTCCGGGACTAGCGGGTCGAACACCGGGGAGCTGTTTTTT.

The gene calls are TRBV12-3 or TRBV12-4 and TRBJ2-1; the D gene is possibly TRBD2 (5 bases). The V and J ends lost 3 bases and 7 bases respectively, with 10 bases between them. This CDR3 is built from 13 residues. The CDR3 loop reads CASSFGLANEQFF. CDR3 in DNA: TGTGCCAGCAGTTTCGGGCTAGCTAATGAGCAGTTCTTC.

J is TRBJ2-3 and V is TRBV6-6; D unclear. This CDR3 region has 13 residues. Germline loops: CDR1 MNHNY, CDR2 SVGAGI (reference sequence). With 0 bases removed from V and 7 bases from J, the gap between germline ends came to 8 bases. CDR3 in DNA: TGTGCCAGCAGTTACTCGGAGTTTAATACGCAGTATTTT. It codes for CASSYSEFNTQYF.